This TCR beta chain was recorded in a study of T cells in women clearing cervical HPV infection (dated 2018 in TCRdb). With respect to the entire study: The cases were approximately 25 women with histologically confirmed HPV16-related CIN3 or worse, and 2 of these cases were invasive cancers. Controls were approximately 25 women whose single incident HPV16 infection cleared within 12 months without precancer or cancer developing. Case blood was taken at the visit when the lesion was first identified, whereas control blood was taken when infection was no longer detected. Among cases, blood sampling occurred a median of about 150 days after lesion detection, with an interquartile range of about 90 to 200 days. Since only a few of the women had HLA typing available, the possibility that HLA type was acting as a confounder could not be ruled out. The exploratory proof-of-principle case-control study was nested within the Guanacaste HPV Natural History Study in Costa Rica and compared TCR repertoires across cervical HPV16 outcomes. Cases were matched to controls by age within five years and by the year the sample was collected. A median age of about 30 years was observed in cases versus over 37 in controls, and no significant differences in baseline characteristics were found. In the parent cohort, about 10,000 women aged 18 or older were enrolled in Guanacaste, Costa Rica, during about 1993 to 1995 and then followed for less than nine years. As quality controls, five blinded duplicates were added to each group, bringing the total to roughly 60 samples made up of around 50 participants and approximately ten replicates.

TCR beta CDR3 regions were amplified by multiplex PCR from an average of around 1,200 ng genomic DNA per sample using the immunoSEQ assay. Primer bias was corrected in the assay by using a complete synthetic TCR repertoire to establish an amplification baseline. Amplicons were sequenced on the Illumina platform. Concerning the study's data processing: Error correction of the sequences involved clustering with frequency ratios plus a modified nearest-neighbor algorithm, after which the sequences were analyzed in the immunoSEQ Analyzer using IMGT gene definitions. TCR richness and evenness were averaged over 20 rarefaction repeats at each rarefaction depth, excluding samples with fewer sequences than the depth. Wilcoxon rank sum tests with FDR correction were used to compare V, D and J gene relative abundances between the groups. An intraclass correlation of approximately 96% for TCR richness and an average of roughly 80% across some 70 gene segments were obtained from the blinded duplicates. TCRdb provides this immuneACCESS table in a form limited to in-frame rearrangements. Some clones are lacking; in checked studies, under half of them reflect an unresolved V gene, and why the rest are absent is not known. That table furnishes V, J and clone size, whereas the DNA furnished D and trimming. This sample's listing comprises about 46,000 clones. The ten largest clones capture 35% of the sample.

Concerning this clone itself: No cognate antigen has been identified for it.

Broader findings and caveats from the paper: Because T-cell numbers per sample were unknown, differences in richness could reflect varying T-cell content rather than repertoire biology. Because of the cross-sectional design, the study could not determine whether the associations came before infection or resulted from infection, and neither effector/memory subsets nor HPV-specific T cells were isolated. Random forest classifiers combining richness and V gene abundances distinguished cases from controls with an estimated AUC of more than 0.8. CIN3+ cases had significantly higher TCR repertoire richness than controls across sequencing depths, but evenness did not differ between the groups.

Every participant had a single incident cervical HPV16 infection, and women with prevalent HPV16 infections were excluded. Cervical HPV DNA was detected by MY09/MY11 PCR, and genotyping was performed by dot-blot hybridization. About 14 mL of heparinized blood were centrifuged, and the buffy coat was aliquoted, frozen at -30°C, then stored at -80°C. Genomic DNA was extracted from buffy coat specimens using QIAGEN kits. The receptor was derived from a woman aged 18 to 69 with a cervical HPV16 infection that either progressed to CIN3+ or cleared (not recorded which). Sample: blood buffy coat.

The sequenced part of the CDR3 DNA is TGCAGTGCTAGAGCCAGTTCTAATGAG. Protein translation: CSARASSNE. The full-length CDR3 reads as CSARASSNEQFF. Here the chain combines TRBV20-1 and TRBJ2-1; no D gene is confidently identified. The read is 3 residues too short to cover the CDR3 end, so that end is filled in from the germline J gene. The CDR3, from cysteine to phenylalanine, totals 12 residues. The CDR3 was read in part: 27 bases, with the frame set at base 1. The germline V gene (reference sequence) yields DFQATT for CDR1 and SNEGSKA for CDR2. The junction carries 8 bases between V and J, which are trimmed by 1 base and 7 bases respectively.